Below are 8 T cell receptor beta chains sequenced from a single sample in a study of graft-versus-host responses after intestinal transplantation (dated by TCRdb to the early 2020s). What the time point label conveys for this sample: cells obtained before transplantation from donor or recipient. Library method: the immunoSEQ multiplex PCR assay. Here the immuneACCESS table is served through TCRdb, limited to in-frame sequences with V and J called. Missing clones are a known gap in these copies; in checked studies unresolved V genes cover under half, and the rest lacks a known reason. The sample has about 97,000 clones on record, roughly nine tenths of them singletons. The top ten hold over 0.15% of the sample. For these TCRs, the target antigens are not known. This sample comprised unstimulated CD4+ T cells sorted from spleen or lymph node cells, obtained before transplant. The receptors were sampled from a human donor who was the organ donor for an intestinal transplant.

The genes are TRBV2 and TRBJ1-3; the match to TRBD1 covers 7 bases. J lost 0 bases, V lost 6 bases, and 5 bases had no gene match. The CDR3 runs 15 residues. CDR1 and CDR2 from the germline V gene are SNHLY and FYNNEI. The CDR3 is CASSQTGTSGNTIYF. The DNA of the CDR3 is TGTGCCAGCAGCCAGACAGGGACCTCTGGAAACACCATATATTTT.

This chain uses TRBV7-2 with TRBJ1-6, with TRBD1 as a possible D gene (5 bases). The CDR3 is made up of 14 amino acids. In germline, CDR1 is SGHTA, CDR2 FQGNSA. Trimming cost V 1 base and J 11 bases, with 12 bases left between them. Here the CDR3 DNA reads TGTGCCAGCAGCTTAGGGGTTTTGGGGCCACCCCTCCACTTT. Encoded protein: CASSLGVLGPPLHF.

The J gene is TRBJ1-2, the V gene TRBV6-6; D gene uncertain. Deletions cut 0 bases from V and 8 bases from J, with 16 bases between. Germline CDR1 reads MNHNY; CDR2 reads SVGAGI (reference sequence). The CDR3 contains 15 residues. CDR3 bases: TGTGCCAGCAGTTACTCGACAAGGAAGGCGTGGGGCTACACCTTC. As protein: CASSYSTRKAWGYTF.

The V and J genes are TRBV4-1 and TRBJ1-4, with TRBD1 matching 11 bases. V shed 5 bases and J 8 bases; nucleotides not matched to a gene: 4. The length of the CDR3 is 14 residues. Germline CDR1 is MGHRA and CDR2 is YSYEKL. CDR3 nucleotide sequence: TGCGCCAGCAGCAGTCGGGACAGGGGGGAAAAACTGTTTTTT. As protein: CASSSRDRGEKLFF.

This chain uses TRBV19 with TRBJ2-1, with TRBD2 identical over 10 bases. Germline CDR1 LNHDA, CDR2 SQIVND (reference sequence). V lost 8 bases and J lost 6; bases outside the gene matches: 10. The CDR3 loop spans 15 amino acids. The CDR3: CASRRLAGAFNEQFF. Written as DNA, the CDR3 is TGTGCCAGTCGCCGACTAGCGGGTGCCTTCAATGAGCAGTTCTTC.

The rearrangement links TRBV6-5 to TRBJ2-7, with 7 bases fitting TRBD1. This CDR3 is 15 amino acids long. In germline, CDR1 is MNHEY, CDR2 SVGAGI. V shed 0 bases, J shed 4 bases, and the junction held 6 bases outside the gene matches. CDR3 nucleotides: TGTGCCAGCAGTTACTCGAGGGGGCCCCTGTACGAGCAGTACTTC. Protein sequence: CASSYSRGPLYEQYF.

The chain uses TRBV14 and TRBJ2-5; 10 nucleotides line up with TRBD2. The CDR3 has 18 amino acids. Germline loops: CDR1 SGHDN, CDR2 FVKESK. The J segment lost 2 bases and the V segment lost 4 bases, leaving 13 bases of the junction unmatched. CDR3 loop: CASSLLTSGAPLQETQYF. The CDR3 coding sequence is TGTGCCAGCAGCCTTCTTACTAGCGGGGCTCCACTTCAAGAGACCCAGTACTTC.

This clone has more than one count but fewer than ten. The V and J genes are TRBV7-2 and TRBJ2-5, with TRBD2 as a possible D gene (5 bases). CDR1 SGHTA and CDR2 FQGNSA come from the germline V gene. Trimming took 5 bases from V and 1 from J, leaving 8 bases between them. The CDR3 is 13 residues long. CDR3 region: CASSPRGQETQYF. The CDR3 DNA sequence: TGTGCCAGCAGCCCACGGGGCCAAGAGACCCAGTACTTC.